These 8 T cell receptor beta chains originate from one sample sequenced in a study of cytomegalovirus exposure and HLA in healthy donors. Here immunoSEQ multiplex PCR was the method, and the copy in TCRdb shows in-frame clones only, minus some. The table shows more than 65,000 clones, with about 96% occurring only once. Sequenced material: PBMCs. The source of these receptors is a woman between 18 and 29 years old in good health and CMV-seronegative.

The chain carries TRBV7-6 and TRBJ2-3; TRBD2 is a possible D gene (5 bases). In germline, CDR1 is SGHVS, CDR2 FNYEAQ. The CDR3 loop spans 15 amino acids. The V and J ends lost 0 bases and 0 bases respectively, with 7 bases between them. CDR3 region: CASSLARGSTDTQYF. The CDR3 DNA follows: TGTGCCAGCAGCTTAGCGAGAGGGAGCACAGATACGCAGTATTTT.

The rearrangement uses TRBV5-1 and TRBJ2-5; TRBD2 matches 7 bases. The J call may be mistaken, given a closer DNA end match to TRBJ2-7. Per germline, CDR1 SGHRS and CDR2 YFSETQ. This CDR3 has 15 amino acids. CDR3 coding DNA: TGCGCCAGCAGCTTGGCCGGGGGGAGCCCCTCCGAGCAGTACTTC. It encodes CASSLAGGSPSEQYF.

The J gene is TRBJ2-3, the V gene TRBV10-3; TRBD2 agrees at 7 bases. Germline CDR1 is ENHRY and CDR2 is SYGVKD. V shed 5 bases and J 2 bases; nucleotides not matched to a gene: 4. There are 14 residues in the CDR3. This CDR3 reads CAISSGTTTDTQYF. As DNA, the CDR3 is TGTGCCATCAGTAGCGGGACTACCACAGATACGCAGTATTTT.

This chain links TRBV5-1 with TRBJ2-7, with 7 bases fitting TRBD2. V lost 6 bases, J lost 0 bases, and 6 bases stayed unmatched. The CDR3 has 14 amino acids. Per the germline V gene, CDR1 is SGHRS and CDR2 is YFSETQ. CDR3 residues: CASTLTSLSYEQYF. The DNA for the CDR3 is TGCGCCAGCACCCTGACTAGCCTCTCCTACGAGCAGTACTTC.

J is TRBJ1-5 and V is TRBV6-5, with D unclear. The V gene's germline CDR1 is MNHEY and CDR2 SVGAGI. The CDR3 is 14 amino acids. V was clipped by 6 bases and J by 6 bases, with 15 bases between them. CDR3 protein: CASRPRGGVQPQHF. CDR3 coding DNA: TGTGCCAGCAGACCCCGGGGTGGGGTTCAGCCCCAGCATTTT.

The rearrangement joins TRBV13 to TRBJ2-1; 12 positions match TRBD2. The CDR3 totals 14 residues. CDR1 is PRHDT, CDR2 FYEKMQ, per germline (reference sequence). The V gene end was trimmed by 8 bases and the J gene end by 7 bases; junction bases not matched to a gene: 6. CDR3: CASGLAGGDNEQFF. DNA for the CDR3: TGTGCCAGCGGTCTAGCGGGAGGGGATAATGAGCAGTTCTTC.

The rearrangement uses TRBV19 and TRBJ1-6; 8 bases match TRBD1. The CDR3 covers 15 residues. V lost 5 bases, J lost 6 bases, and 6 bases stayed unmatched. Germline assignment: CDR1 LNHDA and CDR2 SQIVND (reference sequence). The CDR3 protein is CASSSGQGPNSPLHF. DNA for the CDR3: TGTGCCAGTAGTTCCGGACAGGGCCCTAATTCACCCCTCCACTTT.

This chain links TRBV19 with TRBJ2-5, with D perhaps TRBD2 (6 bases). V gave up 3 bases and J gave up 0 bases, with 11 bases separating them. The CDR3 runs 15 residues. Germline-derived CDR1 and CDR2 are LNHDA and SQIVND (reference sequence). The CDR3 DNA reads as TGTGCCAGTAGTATTCAGGCGGGACACCAAGAGACCCAGTACTTC. It is translated as CASSIQAGHQETQYF.